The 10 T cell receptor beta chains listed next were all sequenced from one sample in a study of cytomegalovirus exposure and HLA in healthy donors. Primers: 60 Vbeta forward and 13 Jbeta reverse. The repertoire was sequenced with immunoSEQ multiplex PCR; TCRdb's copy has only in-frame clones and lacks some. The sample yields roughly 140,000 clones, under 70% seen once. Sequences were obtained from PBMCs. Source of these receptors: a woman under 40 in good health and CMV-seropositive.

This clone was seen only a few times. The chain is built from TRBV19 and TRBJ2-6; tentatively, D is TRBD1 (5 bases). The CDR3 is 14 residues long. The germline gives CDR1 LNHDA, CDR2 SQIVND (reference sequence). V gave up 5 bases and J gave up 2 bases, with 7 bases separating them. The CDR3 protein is CASSVDTGANVLTF. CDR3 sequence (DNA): TGTGCCAGTAGTGTGGACACTGGGGCCAACGTCCTGACTTTC.

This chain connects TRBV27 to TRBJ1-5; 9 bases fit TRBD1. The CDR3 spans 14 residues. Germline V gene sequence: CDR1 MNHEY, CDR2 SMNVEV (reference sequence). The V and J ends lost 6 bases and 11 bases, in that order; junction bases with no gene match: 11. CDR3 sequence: CASSPTGGGRAQHF. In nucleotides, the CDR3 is TGTGCCAGCAGCCCGACAGGGGGGGGTAGGGCCCAGCATTTT.

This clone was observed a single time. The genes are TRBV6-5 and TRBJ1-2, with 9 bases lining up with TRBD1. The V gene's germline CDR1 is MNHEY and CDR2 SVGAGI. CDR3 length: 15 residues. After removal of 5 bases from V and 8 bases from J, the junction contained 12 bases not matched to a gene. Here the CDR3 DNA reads TGTGCCAGCAGTAGACAACAGGGGGCTGGGAGGGGCTACACCTTC. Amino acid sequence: CASSRQQGAGRGYTF.

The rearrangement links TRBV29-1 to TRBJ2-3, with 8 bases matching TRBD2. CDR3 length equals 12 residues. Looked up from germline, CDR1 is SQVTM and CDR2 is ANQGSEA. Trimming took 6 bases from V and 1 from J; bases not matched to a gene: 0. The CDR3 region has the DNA TGCAGCGTGACTAGCGGCACAGATACGCAGTATTTT. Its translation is CSVTSGTDTQYF.

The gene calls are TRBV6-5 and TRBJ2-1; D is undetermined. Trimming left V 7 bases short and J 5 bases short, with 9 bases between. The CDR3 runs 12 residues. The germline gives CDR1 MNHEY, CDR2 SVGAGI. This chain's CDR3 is CASTRGNNEQFF. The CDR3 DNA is TGTGCCAGCACCAGAGGTAACAATGAGCAGTTCTTC.

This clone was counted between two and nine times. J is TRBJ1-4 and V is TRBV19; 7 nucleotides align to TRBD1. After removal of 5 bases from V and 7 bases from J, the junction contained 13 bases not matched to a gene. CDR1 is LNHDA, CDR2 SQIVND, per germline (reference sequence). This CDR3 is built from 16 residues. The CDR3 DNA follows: TGTGCCAGTAGTCCTACCAGGACAGGAAAGGGTGAAAAACTGTTTTTT. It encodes CASSPTRTGKGEKLFF.

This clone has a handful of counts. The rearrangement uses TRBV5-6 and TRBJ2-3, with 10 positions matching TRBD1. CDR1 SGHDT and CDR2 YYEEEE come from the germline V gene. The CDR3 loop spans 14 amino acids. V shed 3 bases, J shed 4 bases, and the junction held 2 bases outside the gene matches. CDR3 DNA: TGTGCCAGCAGCTCCGGACAGGGGGCAGATACGCAGTATTTT. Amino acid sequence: CASSSGQGADTQYF.

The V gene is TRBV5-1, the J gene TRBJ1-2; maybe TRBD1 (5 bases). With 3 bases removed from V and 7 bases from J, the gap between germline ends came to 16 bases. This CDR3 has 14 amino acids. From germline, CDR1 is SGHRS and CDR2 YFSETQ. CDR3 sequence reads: CASSYAGEEGGYTF. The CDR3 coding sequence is TGCGCCAGCAGCTATGCGGGGGAGGAAGGTGGCTACACCTTC.

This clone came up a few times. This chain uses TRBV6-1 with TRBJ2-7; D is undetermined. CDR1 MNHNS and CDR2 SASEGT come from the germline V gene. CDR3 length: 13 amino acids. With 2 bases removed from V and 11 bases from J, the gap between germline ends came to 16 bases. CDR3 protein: CASSESRGGGEYF. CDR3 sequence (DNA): TGTGCCAGCAGTGAAAGCCGCGGTGGCGGTGAGTACTTC.

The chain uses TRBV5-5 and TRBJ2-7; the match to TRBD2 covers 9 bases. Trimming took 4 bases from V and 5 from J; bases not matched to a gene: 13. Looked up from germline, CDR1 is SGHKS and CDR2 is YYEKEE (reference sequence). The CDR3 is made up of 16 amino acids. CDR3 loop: CASSVRSVAGVNEQYF. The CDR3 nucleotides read TGTGCCAGCAGCGTCAGGTCGGTAGCGGGAGTCAACGAGCAGTACTTC.